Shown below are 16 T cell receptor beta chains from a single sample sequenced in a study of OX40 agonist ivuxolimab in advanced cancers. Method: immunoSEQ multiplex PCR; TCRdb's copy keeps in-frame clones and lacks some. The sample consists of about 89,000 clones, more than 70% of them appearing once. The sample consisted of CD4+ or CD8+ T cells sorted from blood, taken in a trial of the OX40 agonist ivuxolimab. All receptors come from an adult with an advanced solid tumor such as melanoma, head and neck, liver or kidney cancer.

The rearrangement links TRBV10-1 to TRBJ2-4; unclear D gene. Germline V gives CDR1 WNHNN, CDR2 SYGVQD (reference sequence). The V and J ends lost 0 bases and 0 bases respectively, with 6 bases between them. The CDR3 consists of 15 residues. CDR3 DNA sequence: TGCGCCAGCAGTGAGTCGCCGGGAGCCAAAAACATTCAGTACTTC. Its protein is CASSESPGAKNIQYF.

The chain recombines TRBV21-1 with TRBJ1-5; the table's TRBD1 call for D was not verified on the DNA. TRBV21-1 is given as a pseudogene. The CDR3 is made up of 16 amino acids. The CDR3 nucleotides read TGTGCCAGCAGCAAAGATCTTGGACAGGGCAATCAGCCCCAGCATTTT. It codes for CASSKDLGQGNQPQHF.

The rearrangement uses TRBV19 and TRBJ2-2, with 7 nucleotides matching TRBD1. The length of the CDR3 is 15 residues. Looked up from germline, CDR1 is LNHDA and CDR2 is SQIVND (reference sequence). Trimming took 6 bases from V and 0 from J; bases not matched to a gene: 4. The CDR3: CASRSGTANTGELFF. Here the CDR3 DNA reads TGTGCCAGTAGATCTGGGACAGCGAACACCGGGGAGCTGTTTTTT.

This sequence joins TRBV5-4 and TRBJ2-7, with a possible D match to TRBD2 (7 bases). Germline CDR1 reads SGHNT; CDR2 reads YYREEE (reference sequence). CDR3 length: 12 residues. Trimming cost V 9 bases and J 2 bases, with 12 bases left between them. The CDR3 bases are TGTGCCATGGGGGGGGCAACCTACGAGCAGTACTTC. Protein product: CAMGGATYEQYF.

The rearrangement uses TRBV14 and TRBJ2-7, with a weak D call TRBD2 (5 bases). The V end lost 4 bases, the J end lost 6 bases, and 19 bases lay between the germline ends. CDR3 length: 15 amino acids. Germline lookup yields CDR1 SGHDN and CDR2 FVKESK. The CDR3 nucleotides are TGTGCCAGCAGCCCTCGTTCGGGGATAGGCGGCGAGCAGTACTTC. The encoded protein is CASSPRSGIGGEQYF. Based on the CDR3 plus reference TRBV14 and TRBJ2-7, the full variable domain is EAGVTQFPSHSVIEKGQTVTLRCDPISGHDNLYWYRRVMGKEIKFLLHFVKESKQDESGMPNNRFLAERTGGTYSTLKVQPAELEDSGVYFCASSPRSGIGGEQYFGPGTRLTVT.

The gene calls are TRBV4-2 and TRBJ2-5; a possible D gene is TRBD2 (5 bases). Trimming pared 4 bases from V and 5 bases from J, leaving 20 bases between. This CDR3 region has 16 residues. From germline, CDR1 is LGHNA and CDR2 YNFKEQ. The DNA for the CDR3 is TGTGCCAGCAGCCGCCTAGGCGGCCCACTAGGGGAGACCCAGTACTTC. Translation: CASSRLGGPLGETQYF.

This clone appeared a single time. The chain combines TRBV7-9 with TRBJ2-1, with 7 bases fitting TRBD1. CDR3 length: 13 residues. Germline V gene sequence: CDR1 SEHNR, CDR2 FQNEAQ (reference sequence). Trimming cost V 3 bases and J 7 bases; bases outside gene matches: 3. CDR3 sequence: CASSLFRGNEQFF. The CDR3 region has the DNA TGTGCCAGCAGCTTGTTCAGGGGGAATGAGCAGTTCTTC. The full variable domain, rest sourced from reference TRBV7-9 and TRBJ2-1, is DTGVSQNPRHKITKRGQNVTFRCDPISEHNRLYWYRQTLGQGPEFLTYFQNEAQLEKSRLLSDRFSAERPKGSFSTLEIQRTEQGDSAMYLCASSLFRGNEQFFGPGTRLTVL.

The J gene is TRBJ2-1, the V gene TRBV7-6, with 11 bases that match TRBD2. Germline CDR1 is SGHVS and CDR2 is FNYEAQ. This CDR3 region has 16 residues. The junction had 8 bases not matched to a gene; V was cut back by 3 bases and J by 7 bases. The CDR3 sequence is CASSLLGTSGSNEQFF. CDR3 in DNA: TGTGCCAGCAGCTTGCTAGGTACTAGCGGGAGTAATGAGCAGTTCTTC.

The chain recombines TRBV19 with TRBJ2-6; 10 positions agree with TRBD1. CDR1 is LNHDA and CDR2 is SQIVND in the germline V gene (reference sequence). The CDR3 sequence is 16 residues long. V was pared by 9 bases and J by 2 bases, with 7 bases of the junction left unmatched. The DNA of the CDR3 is TGTGCCAGCCGCAGACAGGGGGCAACTGGGGCCAACGTCCTGACTTTC. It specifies CASRRQGATGANVLTF.

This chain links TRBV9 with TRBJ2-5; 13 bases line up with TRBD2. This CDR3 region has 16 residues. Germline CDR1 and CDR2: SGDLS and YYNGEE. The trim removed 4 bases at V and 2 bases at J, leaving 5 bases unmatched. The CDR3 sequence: CASSPRLAGGQETQYF. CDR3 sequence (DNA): TGTGCCAGCAGCCCCAGACTAGCGGGGGGACAAGAGACCCAGTACTTC.

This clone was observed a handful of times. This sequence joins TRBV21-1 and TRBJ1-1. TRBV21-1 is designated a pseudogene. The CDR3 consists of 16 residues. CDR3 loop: CASRPDGGGVDTEAFF. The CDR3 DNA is TGTGCCAGTCGCCCCGACGGGGGTGGCGTGGACACTGAAGCTTTCTTT.

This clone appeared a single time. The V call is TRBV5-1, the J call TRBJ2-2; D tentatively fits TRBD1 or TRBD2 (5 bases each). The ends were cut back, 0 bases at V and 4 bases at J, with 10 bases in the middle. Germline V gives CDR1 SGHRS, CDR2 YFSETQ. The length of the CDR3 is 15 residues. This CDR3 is CASSLVGDPTGELFF. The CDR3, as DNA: TGCGCCAGCAGCTTGGTCGGGGACCCCACCGGGGAGCTGTTTTTT.

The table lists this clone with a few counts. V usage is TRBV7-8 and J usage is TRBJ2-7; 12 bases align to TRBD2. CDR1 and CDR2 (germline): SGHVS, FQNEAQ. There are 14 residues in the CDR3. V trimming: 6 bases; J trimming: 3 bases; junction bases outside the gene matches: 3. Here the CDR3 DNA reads TGTGCCAGCAGTGGGACTAGCGGGTACTACGAGCAGTACTTC. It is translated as CASSGTSGYYEQYF.

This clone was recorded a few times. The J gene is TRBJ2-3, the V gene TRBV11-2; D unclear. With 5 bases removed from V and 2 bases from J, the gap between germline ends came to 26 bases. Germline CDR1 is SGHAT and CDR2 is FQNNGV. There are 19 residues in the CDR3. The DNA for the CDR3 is TGTGCCAGCAGCGTAACCCTTTTCGGTAGTCTGGGGTTCACAGATACGCAGTATTTT. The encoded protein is CASSVTLFGSLGFTDTQYF.

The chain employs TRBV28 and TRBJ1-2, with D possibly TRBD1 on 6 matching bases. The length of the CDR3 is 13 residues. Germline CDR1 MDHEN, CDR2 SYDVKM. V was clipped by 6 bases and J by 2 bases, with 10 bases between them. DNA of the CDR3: TGTGCCAGCAGCTCAGGGGTAAACTATGGCTACACCTTC. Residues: CASSSGVNYGYTF.

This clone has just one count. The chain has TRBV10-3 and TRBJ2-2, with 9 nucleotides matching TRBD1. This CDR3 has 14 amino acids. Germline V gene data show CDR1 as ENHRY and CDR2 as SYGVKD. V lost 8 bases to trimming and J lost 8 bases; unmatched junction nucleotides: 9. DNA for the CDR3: TGTGCCATCTCCGCTACAGGGGGCTTAGGGGAGCTGTTTTTT. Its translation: CAISATGGLGELFF.